This T cell receptor (beta chain) came from a study of T cell repertoires in cytomegalovirus infection (dated by TCRdb to between 2017 and 2020). Regarding the research as a whole: The HLA type of each donor mattered for the analysis, because public TCR beta signatures pointed to carriage of CMV infection along with the matching HLA type. What the work shows at the level of the full study, not this receptor alone: Carriers of CMV infection plus the relevant HLA type were discriminated by the cumulative frequency of public TCR beta family members in the study cohort and in an independent approximately 400-donor cohort. The ex vivo response was dominated by HLA-C-restricted CMV-specific TCR beta clonotypes, which also provided the single most frequent clonotype in two of eight donors.

The germline V gene specifies SQVTM as CDR1 and ANQGSEA as CDR2. The CDR3 spans 12 residues, from the cysteine through the phenylalanine. Only CDR3 DNA is held: 36 bases, read in frame from base 1. V was cut back by 6 bases and J by 2 bases, leaving a gap of 11 bases between them. Note on this clonotype: Its antigen remains undetermined. No base quality values were provided; no much bigger clone lies one nucleotide off.

Sequencing was carried out with an Illumina HiSeq 1500. The public reads were run again by TCRdb, first through fastp at Q25 and then through MiXCR, and only productive beta chains were kept. Here each entry gathers all rows of one CDR3 protein and keeps the most common genes and DNA. The sample has roughly 640,000 distinct CDR3 sequences on record, 24% of them singletons. The ten largest clones add up to around 7.6% of the sample. The source material was CD8+ T cells from PBMCs. This receptor was obtained from a human donor in good health (CMV status not recorded). Some clones in this sample may be carry-over from other donors' samples. This receptor chain uses TRBV29-1 and TRBJ2-7; no D gene call is confident. Read as DNA, the sequence is TGCAGCGTGAGAGGTCTCCCCTACGAGCAGTACTTC. This yields the protein CSVRGLPYEQYF.